The present T cell receptor beta chain was sequenced within a study of blood T cell repertoires in COVID-19. This CDR3 is built from 16 residues. Germline V gene sequence: CDR1 MGHDK, CDR2 SYGVNS. V trimming: 4 bases; J trimming: 5 bases; junction bases outside the gene matches: 7. Clones were read by immunoSEQ multiplex PCR, and TCRdb kept only the in-frame ones, dropping some. This table has approximately 440,000 clones, around 88% appearing once. This clone was seen a single time. This clonotype originated in a woman in her 50s with COVID-19, enrolled during active disease. Sequencing used peripheral blood. The gene calls are TRBV25-1 and TRBJ1-6; 8 nucleotides agree with TRBD1. CDR3 bases: TGTGCCAGCAGTGGGATACCGGGACAGGATAATTCACCCCTCCACTTT. Translated: CASSGIPGQDNSPLHF.